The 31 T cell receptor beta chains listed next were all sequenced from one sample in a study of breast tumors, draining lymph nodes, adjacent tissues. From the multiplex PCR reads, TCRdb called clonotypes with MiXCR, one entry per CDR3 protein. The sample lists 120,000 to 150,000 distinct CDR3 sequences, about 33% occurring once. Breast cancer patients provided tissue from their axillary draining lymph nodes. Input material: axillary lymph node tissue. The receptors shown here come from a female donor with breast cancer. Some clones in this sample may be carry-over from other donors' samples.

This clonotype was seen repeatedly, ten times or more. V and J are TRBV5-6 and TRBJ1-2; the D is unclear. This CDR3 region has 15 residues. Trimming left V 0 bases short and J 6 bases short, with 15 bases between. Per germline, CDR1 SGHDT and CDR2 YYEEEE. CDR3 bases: TGTGCCAGCAGCTTGGTCTCAGGATCAATAGATGGCTACACCTTC. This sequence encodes CASSLVSGSIDGYTF.

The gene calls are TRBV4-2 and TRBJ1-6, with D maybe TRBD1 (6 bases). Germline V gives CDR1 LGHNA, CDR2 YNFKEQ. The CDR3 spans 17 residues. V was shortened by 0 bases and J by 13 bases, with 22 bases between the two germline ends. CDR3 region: CASSQDLTATGVLPLHF. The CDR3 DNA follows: TGTGCCAGCAGCCAAGATCTGACCGCGACAGGAGTTCTCCCCCTCCACTTT.

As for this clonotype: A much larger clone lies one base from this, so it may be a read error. The CDR3: CASWAGQANHEQYF. CDR3 nucleotide sequence: TGTGCCAGCTGGGCGGGACAGGCTAACCACGAGCAGTACTTC. This chain links TRBV5-8 with TRBJ2-7; 8 bases line up with TRBD1. Trimming took 7 bases from V and 5 from J; bases not matched to a gene: 11. Germline CDR1 and CDR2: SGHTS and YDEGEE. CDR3 size: 14 residues. Together with reference TRBV5-8 and TRBJ2-7, the CDR3 gives the full variable domain: EAGVTQSPTHLIKTRGQQATLRCSPISGHTSVYWYQQALGLGLQFLLWYDEGEERNRGNFPPRFSGRQFPNYSSELNVNALELEDSALYLCASWAGQANHEQYFGPGTRLTVT.

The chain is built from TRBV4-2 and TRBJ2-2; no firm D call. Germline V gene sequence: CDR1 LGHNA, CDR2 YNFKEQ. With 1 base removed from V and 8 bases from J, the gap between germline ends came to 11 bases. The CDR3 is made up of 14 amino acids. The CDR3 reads CASSQVGAAGELFF. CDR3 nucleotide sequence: TGTGCCAGCAGCCAAGTTGGCGCGGCGGGGGAGCTGTTTTTT.

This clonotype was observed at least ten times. CDR3 DNA: TGTGCCAGCAGCCCTCCCCGGGGGAGTAGCGGGGGGGCTCCCGAGGGGGAGCAGTACGTC. Its translation is CASSPPRGSSGGAPEGEQYV. J is TRBJ2-7 and V is TRBV3-2; the table gives TRBD2 as D, unverified against the DNA. TRBV3-2 is an annotated pseudogene. The CDR3 runs 20 residues.

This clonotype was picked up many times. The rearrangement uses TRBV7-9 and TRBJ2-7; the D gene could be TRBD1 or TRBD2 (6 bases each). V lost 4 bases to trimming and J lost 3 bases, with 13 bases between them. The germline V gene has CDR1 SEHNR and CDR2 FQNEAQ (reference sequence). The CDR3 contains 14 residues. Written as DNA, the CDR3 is TGTGCCAGCAGCTCTCAAGGGGGGAACTACGAGCAGTACTTC. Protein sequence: CASSSQGGNYEQYF. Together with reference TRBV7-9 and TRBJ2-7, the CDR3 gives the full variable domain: DTGVSQNPRHKITKRGQNVTFRCDPISEHNRLYWYRQTLGQGPEFLTYFQNEAQLEKSRLLSDRFSAERPKGSFSTLEIQRTEQGDSAMYLCASSSQGGNYEQYFGPGTRLTVT.

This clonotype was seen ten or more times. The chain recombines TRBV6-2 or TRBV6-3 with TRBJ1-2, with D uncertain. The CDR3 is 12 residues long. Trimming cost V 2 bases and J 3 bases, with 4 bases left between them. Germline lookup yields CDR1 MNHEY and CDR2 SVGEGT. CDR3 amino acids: CASSYRDYGYTF. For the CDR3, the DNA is TGTGCCAGCAGTTACAGGGACTATGGCTACACCTTC.

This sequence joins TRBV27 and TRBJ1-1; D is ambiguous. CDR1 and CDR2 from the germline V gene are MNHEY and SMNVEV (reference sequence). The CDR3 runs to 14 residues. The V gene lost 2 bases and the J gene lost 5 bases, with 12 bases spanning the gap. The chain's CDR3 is CASSLRAGRTEAFF. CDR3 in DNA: TGTGCCAGCAGTTTAAGGGCGGGAAGGACTGAAGCTTTCTTT.

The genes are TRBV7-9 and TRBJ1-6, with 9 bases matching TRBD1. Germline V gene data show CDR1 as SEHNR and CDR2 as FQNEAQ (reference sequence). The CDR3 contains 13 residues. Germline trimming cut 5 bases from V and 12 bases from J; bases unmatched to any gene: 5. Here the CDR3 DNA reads TGTGCCAGCAGCGGGACAGGGCGAGGACCCCTCCACTTT. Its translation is CASSGTGRGPLHF.

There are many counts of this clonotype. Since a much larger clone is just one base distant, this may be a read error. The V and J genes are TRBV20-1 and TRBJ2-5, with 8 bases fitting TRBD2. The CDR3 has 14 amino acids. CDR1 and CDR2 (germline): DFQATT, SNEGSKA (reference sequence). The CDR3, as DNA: TGCAGTGCTAGAAGGGAGCGGGGGCAAGCGACCCAGTACTTC. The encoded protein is CSARRERGQATQYF.

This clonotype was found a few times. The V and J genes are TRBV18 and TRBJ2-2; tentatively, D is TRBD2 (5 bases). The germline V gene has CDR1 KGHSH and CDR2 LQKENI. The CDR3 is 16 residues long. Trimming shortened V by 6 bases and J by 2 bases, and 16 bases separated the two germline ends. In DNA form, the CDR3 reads TGTGCCAGCTCGGCAAACCCGGGAAGAAACACCGGGGAGCTGTTTTTT. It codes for CASSANPGRNTGELFF.

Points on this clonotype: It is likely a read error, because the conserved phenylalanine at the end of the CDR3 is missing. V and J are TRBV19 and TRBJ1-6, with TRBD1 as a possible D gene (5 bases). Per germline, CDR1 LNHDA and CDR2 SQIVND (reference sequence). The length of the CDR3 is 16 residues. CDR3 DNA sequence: TGTGCCAGTAGTATAGCCCGCACAGGAGCCAATTCGCCCCTCCACTCT. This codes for CASSIARTGANSPLHS.

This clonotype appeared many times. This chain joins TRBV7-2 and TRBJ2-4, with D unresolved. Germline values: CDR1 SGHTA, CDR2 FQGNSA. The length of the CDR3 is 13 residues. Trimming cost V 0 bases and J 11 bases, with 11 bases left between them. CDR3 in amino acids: CASSLALTAFQYF. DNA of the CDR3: TGTGCCAGCAGCTTAGCGCTAACGGCATTTCAGTACTTC.

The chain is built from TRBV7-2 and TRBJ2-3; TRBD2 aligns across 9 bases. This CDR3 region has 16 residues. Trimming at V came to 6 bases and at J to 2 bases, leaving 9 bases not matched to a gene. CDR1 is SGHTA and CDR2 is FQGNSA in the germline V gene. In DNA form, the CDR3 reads TGTGCCAGCAGGATAAGGACTAGCGACCCCACAGATACGCAGTATTTT. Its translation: CASRIRTSDPTDTQYF.

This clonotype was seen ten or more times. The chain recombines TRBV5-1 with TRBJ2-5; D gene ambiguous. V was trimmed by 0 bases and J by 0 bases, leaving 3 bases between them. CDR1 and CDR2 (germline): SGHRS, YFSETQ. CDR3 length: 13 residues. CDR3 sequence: CASSLAYQETQYF. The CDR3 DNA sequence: TGCGCCAGCAGCTTGGCGTACCAAGAGACCCAGTACTTC. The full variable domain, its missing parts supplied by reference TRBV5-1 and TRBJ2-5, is KAGVTQTPRYLIKTRGQQVTLSCSPISGHRSVSWYQQTPGQGLQFLFEYFSETQRNKGNFPGRFSGRQFSNSRSEMNVSTLELGDSALYLCASSLAYQETQYFGPGTRLLVL.

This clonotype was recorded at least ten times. CDR3 DNA: TGTGCCACGGGGGGGTCGGGAGAGACCCAGTACTTC. It is translated as CATGGSGETQYF. The chain carries TRBV19 and TRBJ2-5; 8 positions match TRBD2. The germline V gene has CDR1 LNHDA and CDR2 SQIVND (reference sequence). CDR3 length equals 12 residues. After removal of 10 bases from V and 4 bases from J, the junction contained 5 bases not matched to a gene.

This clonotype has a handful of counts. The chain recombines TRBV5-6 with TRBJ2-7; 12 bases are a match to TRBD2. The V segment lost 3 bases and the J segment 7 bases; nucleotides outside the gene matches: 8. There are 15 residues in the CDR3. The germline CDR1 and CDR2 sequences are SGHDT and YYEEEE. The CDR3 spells CASSSSSGGANEQYV. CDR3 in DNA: TGTGCCAGCAGCTCCTCTAGCGGGGGGGCAAATGAGCAGTACGTC.

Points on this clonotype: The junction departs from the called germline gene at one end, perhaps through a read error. The CDR3 coding sequence is TGTGCCAGCAGCTTAGAGACAGGGGGATACGACCAGTACTTC. This translates into CASSLETGGYDQYF. The chain uses TRBV7-9 and TRBJ2-7; 9 bases map to TRBD1. The CDR3 sequence is 14 residues long. Germline V lookup: CDR1 SEHNR, CDR2 FQNEAQ (reference sequence).

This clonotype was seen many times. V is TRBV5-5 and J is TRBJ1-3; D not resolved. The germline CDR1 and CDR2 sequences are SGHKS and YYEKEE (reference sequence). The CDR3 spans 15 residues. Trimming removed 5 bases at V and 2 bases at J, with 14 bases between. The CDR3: CASSYTWNTGNTIYF. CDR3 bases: TGTGCCAGCAGTTATACCTGGAACACTGGAAACACCATATATTTT.

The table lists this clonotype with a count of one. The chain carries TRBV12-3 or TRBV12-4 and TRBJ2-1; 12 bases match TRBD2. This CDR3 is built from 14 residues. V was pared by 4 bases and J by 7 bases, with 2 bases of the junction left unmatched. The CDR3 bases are TGTGCCAGCAGTTCTACTAGCGGGGGGAATGAGCAGTTCTTC. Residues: CASSSTSGGNEQFF.

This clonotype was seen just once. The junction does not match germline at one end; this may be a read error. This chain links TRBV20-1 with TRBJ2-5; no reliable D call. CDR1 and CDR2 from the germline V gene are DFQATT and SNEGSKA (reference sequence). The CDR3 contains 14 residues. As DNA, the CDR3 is TGCCGTGCTAACGACCCGACGGCGCGAGCGACCCAGTACTTC. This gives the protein CRANDPTARATQYF.

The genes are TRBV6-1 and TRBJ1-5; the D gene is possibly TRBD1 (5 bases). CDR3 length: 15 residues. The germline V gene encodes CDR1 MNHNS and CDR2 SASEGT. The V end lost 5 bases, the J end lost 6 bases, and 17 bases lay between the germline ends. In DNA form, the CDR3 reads TGTGCCAGCAGTAAGTACCGGGACGGGATTCAGCCCCAGCATTTT. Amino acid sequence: CASSKYRDGIQPQHF.

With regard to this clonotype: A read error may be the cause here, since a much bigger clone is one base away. CDR3: CASSYGGRETQYF. CDR3 coding DNA: TGTGCCAGCAGTTACGGGGGGCGAGAGACCCAGTACTTC. The chain is built from TRBV6-2 or TRBV6-3 and TRBJ2-5, with D perhaps TRBD1 or TRBD2 (6 bases each). The CDR3 totals 13 residues. The germline V and J ends were trimmed by 2 bases and 4 bases, with 8 bases remaining between them. Germline V gives CDR1 MNHEY, CDR2 SVGEGT.

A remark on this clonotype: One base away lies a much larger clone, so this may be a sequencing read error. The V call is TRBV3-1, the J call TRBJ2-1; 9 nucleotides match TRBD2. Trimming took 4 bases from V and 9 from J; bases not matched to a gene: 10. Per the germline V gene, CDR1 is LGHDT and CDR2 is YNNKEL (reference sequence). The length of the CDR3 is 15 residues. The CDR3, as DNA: TGTGCCAGCAGCCGGGGCGGGGGGGCCAGAGGTGAGCAGTTCTTC. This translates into CASSRGGGARGEQFF.

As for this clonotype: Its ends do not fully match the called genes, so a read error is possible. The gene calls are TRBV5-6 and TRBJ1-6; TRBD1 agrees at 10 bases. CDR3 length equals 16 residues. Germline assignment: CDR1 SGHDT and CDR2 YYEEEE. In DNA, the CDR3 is TGTGCCAGCAGTACTTTGGACAGGGGGTATAATTCACCCTTCCACTTC. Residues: CASSTLDRGYNSPFHF.

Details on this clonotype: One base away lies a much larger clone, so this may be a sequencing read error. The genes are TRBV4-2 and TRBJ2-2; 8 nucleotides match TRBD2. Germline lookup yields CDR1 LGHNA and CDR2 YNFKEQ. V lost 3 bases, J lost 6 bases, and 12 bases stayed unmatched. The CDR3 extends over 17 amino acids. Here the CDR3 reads CASSQTALAGLAGELFF. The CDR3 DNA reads TGTGCCAGCAGCCAGACCGCGTTAGCGGGGCTTGCCGGGGAGCTGTTTTTT.

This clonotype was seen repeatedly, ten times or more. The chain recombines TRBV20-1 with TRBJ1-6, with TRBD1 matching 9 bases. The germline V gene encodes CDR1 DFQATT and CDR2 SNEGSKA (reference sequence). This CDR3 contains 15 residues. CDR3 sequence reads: CSCRDRGSPGSPLHF. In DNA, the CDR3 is TGCTCGTGCAGAGACAGGGGGTCACCTGGATCACCCCTCCACTTT.

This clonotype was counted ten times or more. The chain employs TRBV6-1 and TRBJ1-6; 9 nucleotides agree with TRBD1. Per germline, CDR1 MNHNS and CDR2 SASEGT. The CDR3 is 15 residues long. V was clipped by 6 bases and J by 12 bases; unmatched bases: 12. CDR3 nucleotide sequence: TGTGCCAGCAGGGGGGGACAGGGCAGAGGTGAACCCCTCCACTTT. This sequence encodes CASRGGQGRGEPLHF.

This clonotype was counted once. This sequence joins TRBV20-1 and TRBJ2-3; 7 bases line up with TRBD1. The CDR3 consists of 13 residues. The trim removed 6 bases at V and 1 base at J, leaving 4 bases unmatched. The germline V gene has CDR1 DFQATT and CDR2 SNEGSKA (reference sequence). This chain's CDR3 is CSAGTAGTDTQYF. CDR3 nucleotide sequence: TGCAGTGCCGGGACAGCGGGCACAGATACGCAGTATTTT.

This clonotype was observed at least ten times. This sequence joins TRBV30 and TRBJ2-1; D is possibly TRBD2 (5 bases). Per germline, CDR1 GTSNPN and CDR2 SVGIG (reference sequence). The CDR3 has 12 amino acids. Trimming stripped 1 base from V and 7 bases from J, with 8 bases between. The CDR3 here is CAWSGLANEQFF. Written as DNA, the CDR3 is TGTGCCTGGAGTGGCTTAGCGAATGAGCAGTTCTTC. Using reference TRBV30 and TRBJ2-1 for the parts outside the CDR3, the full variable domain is SQTIHQWPATLVQPVGSPLSLECTVEGTSNPNLYWYRQAAGRGLQLLFYSVGIGQISSEVPQNLSASRPQDRQFILSSKKLLLSDSGFYLCAWSGLANEQFFGPGTRLTVL.

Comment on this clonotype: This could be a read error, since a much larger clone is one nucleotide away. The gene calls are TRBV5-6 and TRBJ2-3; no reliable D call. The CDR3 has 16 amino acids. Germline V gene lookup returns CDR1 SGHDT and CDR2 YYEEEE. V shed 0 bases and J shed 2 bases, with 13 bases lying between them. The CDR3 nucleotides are TGTGCCAGCAGCTTGGAATCAGCCTGGGACACAGATACGCAGTATTTT. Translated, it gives CASSLESAWDTDTQYF.